This TCR beta chain derives from a study of T cells expressing NK-cell markers. Study as a whole: Underlying the TCR beta repertoires were sorted CD3+CD56+NKG2C+, CD3+CD56+NKG2C- and CD3+CD56-NKG2C+ T cells. Whole-study findings and limits: Roughly 1.0-7.0% of CD8+ T cells in several donors belonged to dominant NKG2C+ clonotypes. Whether expanded NKG2C+ T cell clones were HCMV specific stayed uncertain.

As to this clonotype: What it binds is unknown.

CDR3 length equals 17 residues. With the 5' RACE reads reprocessed, TCRdb shows one record per CDR3 protein and no DNA. The sample's table shows 550,000 to 600,000 distinct CDR3 sequences. The V gene is TRBV21-1, the J gene TRBJ2-1; there is no DNA to check the TCRdb D call of TRBD1. TRBV21-1 is a pseudogene. This TCR derives from a man younger than 35 in good health. The material sequenced was blood T cells: a sorted CD56 or NKG2C T cell subset, CD4+ or CD8+ T cells, or bulk PBMC T cells (not recorded which). CDR3 protein: CASSHEDRIGPYNEQFF.